This TCR beta chain was sequenced for a study of OX40 agonist ivuxolimab in advanced cancers. V lost 0 bases and J 4 bases, leaving 11 bases between the germline ends. This CDR3 contains 14 residues. Per germline, CDR1 SGDLS and CDR2 YYNGEE. Clones were read by immunoSEQ multiplex PCR, and TCRdb kept only the in-frame ones, dropping some. The data show about 64,000 clones, approximately 79% seen once. The origin of this receptor is an adult with an advanced solid tumor such as melanoma, head and neck, liver or kidney cancer. Specimen: CD4+ or CD8+ T cells sorted from blood, collected in a trial of the OX40 agonist ivuxolimab. The chain joins TRBV9 to TRBJ2-7; D tentatively reads TRBD1 or TRBD2 (6 bases each). CDR3 coding DNA: TGTGCCAGCAGCGTAGCGGAAGGGGGGTACGAGCAGTACTTC. It translates to CASSVAEGGYEQYF.